Detailed here is one TCR beta chain. This clone was detected only a few times. Its antigen specificity is not known. Base quality data are lacking; no much larger clone is found one base away. The germline V and J ends show losses of 4 bases and 3 bases respectively, and no gene match explains 6 bases of the junction. The germline V gene specifies SGHAT as CDR1 and FQNNGV as CDR2. CDR3 length: 15 amino acids, cysteine to phenylalanine. Only the CDR3 DNA is retained, 45 bases long and in frame from the first base. This entry belongs to a study of blood T cell repertoires in COVID-19 (TCRdb year 2020). In the study overall: Samples from collaborators originated in the United States, Italy and Spain and spanned both the acute and convalescent phases of COVID-19. The material from the prospective study consisted of cDNA or gDNA derived from T cells, B-cell-depleted T cells, or PBMCs. The dataset comprised deeply sampled blood TCRbeta repertoires from subjects exposed to, actively infected with, or recovered from COVID-19. The repertoires were released in a freely available public database meant as a resource for research on the immune response to SARS-CoV-2. Samples were obtained from the ongoing ImmuneRACE study (first 160 participants) and from 1,254 subjects provided by 6 global collaborators. Sample metadata almost always included a de-identified subject ID, COVID-19 status, age in years and sex. HLA class I and class II types, where available, came from metadata supplied by the sample provider rather than from assay-based typing. General conclusions and limits of the study: The quantity of clinical and demographic metadata differed by source and by participant and was supplied without curation.

TCRbeta CDR3 regions were amplified from genomic DNA using the immunoSEQ Assay, a bias-controlled multiplex PCR. On the study's bioinformatics: Nucleated cell counts per sample were estimated from amplification of reference gene primers within the assay. To quantify the absolute abundance of each unique TCRbeta CDR3 rearrangement, sequence reads were collapsed and filtered. Productive Simpson clonality was computed per sample as the square root of Simpson's diversity index over productive rearrangements. TCRdb took over this immuneACCESS table, retaining in-frame rearrangements with V and J assigned. Such tables are incomplete; in checked studies, under half of the missing clones stem from an unresolved V gene, and the remainder is unexplained. V and J calls and clone size are copied from that table; D and trimming were computed from the DNA. Across this sample there are tens of thousands of clones, with approximately 86% seen only once. Approximately 2.8% of the sample is in the top ten clones.

At one collaborating source in Seattle, patients were enrolled during active infection and were followed longitudinally through the course of disease. Collaborating institutions collected whole blood in K2EDTA tubes following their own protocols. For TCRbeta analysis, collaborator samples were shipped as frozen whole blood, as isolated PBMCs, or as DNA extracted from either sample type. Sequencing was performed on peripheral blood. The sequence was obtained from a woman of 80 years or more with COVID-19, enrolled during active disease. The rearranged segments are TRBV11-2 and TRBJ2-1, and 7 junctional nucleotides match TRBD2. The sequenced DNA: TGTGCCAGCAGCTCTCTAGCGGAATACTACAATGAGCAGTTCTTC. It encodes CASSSLAEYYNEQFF.